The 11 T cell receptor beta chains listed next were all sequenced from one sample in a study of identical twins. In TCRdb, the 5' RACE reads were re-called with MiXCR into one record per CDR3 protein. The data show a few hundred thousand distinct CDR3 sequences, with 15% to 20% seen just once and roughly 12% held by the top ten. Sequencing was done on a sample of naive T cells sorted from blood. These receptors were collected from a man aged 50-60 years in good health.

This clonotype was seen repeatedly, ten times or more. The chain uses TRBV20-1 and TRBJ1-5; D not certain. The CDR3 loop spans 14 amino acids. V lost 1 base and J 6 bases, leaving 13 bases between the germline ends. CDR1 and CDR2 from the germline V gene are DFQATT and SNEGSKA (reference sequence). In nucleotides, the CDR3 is TGCAGTGCTAGAGTGCGGGGAACGGTTCAGCCCCAGCATTTT. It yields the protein CSARVRGTVQPQHF.

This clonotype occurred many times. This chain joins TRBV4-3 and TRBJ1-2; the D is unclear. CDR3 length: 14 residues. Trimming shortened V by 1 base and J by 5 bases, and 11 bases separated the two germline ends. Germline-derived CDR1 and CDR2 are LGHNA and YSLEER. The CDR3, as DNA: TGCGCCAGCAGCCAAGCGTCTCACCTATATGGCTACACCTTC. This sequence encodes CASSQASHLYGYTF.

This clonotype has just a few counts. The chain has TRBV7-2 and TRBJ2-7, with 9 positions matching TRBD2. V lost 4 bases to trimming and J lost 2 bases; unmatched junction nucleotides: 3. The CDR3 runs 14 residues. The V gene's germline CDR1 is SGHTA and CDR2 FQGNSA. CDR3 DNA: TGTGCCAGCAGCTACCTAGCGGGAACCTACGAGCAGTACTTC. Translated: CASSYLAGTYEQYF.

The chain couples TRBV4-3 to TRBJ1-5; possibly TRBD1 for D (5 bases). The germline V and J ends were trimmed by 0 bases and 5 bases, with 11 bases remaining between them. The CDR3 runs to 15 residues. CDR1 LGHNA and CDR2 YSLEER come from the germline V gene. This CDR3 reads CASSQDWTLDQPQHF. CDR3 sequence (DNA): TGCGCCAGCAGCCAAGACTGGACACTAGATCAGCCCCAGCATTTT.

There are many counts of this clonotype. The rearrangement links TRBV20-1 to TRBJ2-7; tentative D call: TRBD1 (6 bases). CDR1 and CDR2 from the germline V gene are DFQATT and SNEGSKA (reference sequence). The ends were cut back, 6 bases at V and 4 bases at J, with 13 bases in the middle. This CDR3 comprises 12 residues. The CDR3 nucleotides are TGCAGTGCATCACGGCAGGGGTACGAGCAGTACTTC. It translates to CSASRQGYEQYF.

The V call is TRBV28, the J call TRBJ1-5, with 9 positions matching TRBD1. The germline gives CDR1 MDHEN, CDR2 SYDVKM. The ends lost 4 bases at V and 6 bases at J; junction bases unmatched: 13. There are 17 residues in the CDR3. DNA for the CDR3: TGTGCCAGCAGTTCTCCTCCGGGACAGGGTTTTAGTCAGCCCCAGCATTTT. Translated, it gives CASSSPPGQGFSQPQHF.

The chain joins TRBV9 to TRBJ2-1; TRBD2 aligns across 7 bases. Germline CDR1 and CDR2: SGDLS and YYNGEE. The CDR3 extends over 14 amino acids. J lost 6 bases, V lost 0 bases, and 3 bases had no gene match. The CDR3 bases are TGTGCCAGCAGCGTAGCGGGAGGACGCAATGAGCAGTTCTTC. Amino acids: CASSVAGGRNEQFF.

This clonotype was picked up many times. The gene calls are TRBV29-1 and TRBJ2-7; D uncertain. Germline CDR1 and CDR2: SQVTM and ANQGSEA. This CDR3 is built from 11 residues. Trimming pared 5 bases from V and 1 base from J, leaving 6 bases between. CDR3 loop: CSVQRSYEQYF. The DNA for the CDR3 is TGCAGCGTTCAGCGATCCTACGAGCAGTACTTC.

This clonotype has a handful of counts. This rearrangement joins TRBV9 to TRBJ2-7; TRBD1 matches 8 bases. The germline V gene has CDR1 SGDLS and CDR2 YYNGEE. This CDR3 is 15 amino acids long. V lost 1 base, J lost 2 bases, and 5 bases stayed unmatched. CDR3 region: CASSVRPGGPYEQYF. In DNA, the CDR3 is TGTGCCAGCAGCGTACGGCCAGGGGGCCCCTACGAGCAGTACTTC. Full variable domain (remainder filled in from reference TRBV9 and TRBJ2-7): DSGVTQTPKHLITATGQRVTLRCSPRSGDLSVYWYQQSLDQGLQFLIQYYNGEERAKGNILERFSAQQFPDLHSELNLSSLELGDSALYFCASSVRPGGPYEQYFGPGTRLTVT.

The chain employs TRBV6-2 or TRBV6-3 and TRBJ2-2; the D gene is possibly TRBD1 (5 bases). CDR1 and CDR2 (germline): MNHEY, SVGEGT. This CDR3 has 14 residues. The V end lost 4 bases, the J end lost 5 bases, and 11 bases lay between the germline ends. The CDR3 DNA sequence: TGTGCCAGCAGTTTCAGGGCTTGGACCGGGGAGCTGTTTTTT. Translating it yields CASSFRAWTGELFF.

CDR3 sequence (DNA): TGCAGTGCTCCCCCAGGGGGGGGAGCAGATACGCAGTATTTT. This encodes CSAPPGGGADTQYF. The chain joins TRBV20-1 to TRBJ2-3; tentatively, D is TRBD1 or TRBD2 (7 bases each). The CDR3 extends over 14 amino acids. V was pared by 5 bases and J by 4 bases, with 16 bases between. In germline, CDR1 is DFQATT, CDR2 SNEGSKA (reference sequence).